Listed here are 7 T cell receptor beta chains from one sample, sequenced in a study of blood T cell repertoires in COVID-19. Sequencing used immunoSEQ multiplex PCR; TCRdb keeps in-frame clones, though not all of them. The sample shows approximately 110,000 clones, roughly 86% of them seen only once. Sequenced sample: peripheral blood. The receptor source for this set is a man in his forties with acute or convalescent COVID-19.

J is TRBJ1-1 and V is TRBV4-3; 8 bases map to TRBD1. Trimming removed 2 bases from V and 4 bases from J; junction bases left unmatched: 21. Germline V gene data show CDR1 as LGHNA and CDR2 as YSLEER. The CDR3 is 20 residues long. CDR3 in DNA: TGCGCCAGCAGCCAAAAATCTTCTGGACAGGGTTTAGTGTCGGGCACTGAAGCTTTCTTT. This translates into CASSQKSSGQGLVSGTEAFF.

The V call is TRBV30, the J call TRBJ2-2, with 10 bases lining up with TRBD2. This CDR3 has 16 amino acids. Germline loops: CDR1 GTSNPN, CDR2 SVGIG (reference sequence). V shed 2 bases and J 6 bases; nucleotides not matched to a gene: 9. CDR3 in amino acids: CAWSQSGGAVAGELFF. CDR3 DNA: TGTGCCTGGAGTCAAAGCGGGGGGGCCGTGGCCGGGGAGCTGTTTTTT. The full variable domain, in which reference TRBV30 and TRBJ2-2 provide the parts outside the CDR3, is SQTIHQWPATLVQPVGSPLSLECTVEGTSNPNLYWYRQAAGRGLQLLFYSVGIGQISSEVPQNLSASRPQDRQFILSSKKLLLSDSGFYLCAWSQSGGAVAGELFFGEGSRLTVL.

The chain recombines TRBV18 with TRBJ2-7; D remains ambiguous. With 0 bases removed from V and 5 bases from J, the gap between germline ends came to 17 bases. In germline, CDR1 is KGHSH, CDR2 LQKENI. The CDR3 has 16 amino acids. CDR3 amino acids: CASSPPLGDSSHEQYF. The CDR3, as DNA: TGTGCCAGCTCACCACCCCTAGGTGATAGCAGCCACGAGCAGTACTTC. Based on the CDR3 plus reference TRBV18 and TRBJ2-7, the full variable domain is NAGVMQNPRHLVRRRGQEARLRCSPMKGHSHVYWYRQLPEEGLKFMVYLQKENIIDESGMPKERFSAEFPKEGPSILRIQQVVRGDSAAYFCASSPPLGDSSHEQYFGPGTRLTVT.

The genes are TRBV5-1 and TRBJ2-1; D gene uncertain. V lost 4 bases, J lost 7 bases, and 9 bases lay in between. Germline CDR1 reads SGHRS; CDR2 reads YFSETQ. CDR3 length: 12 amino acids. CDR3 sequence reads: CASSLDWNEQFF. The CDR3, as DNA: TGCGCCAGCAGCCTCGACTGGAATGAGCAGTTCTTC.

This chain joins TRBV19 and TRBJ1-1; 7 nucleotides align to TRBD1. The CDR3 has 14 amino acids. The V gene end was trimmed by 3 bases and the J gene end by 1 base; junction bases not matched to a gene: 2. The V gene's germline CDR1 is LNHDA and CDR2 SQIVND (reference sequence). The CDR3 DNA follows: TGTGCCAGTAGTATGAAGGGGGCGAACACTGAAGCTTTCTTT. Protein sequence: CASSMKGANTEAFF.

The gene calls are TRBV7-9 and TRBJ2-3, with 10 bases aligning to TRBD2. V shed 4 bases, J shed 1 base, and the junction held 8 bases outside the gene matches. Germline CDR1 reads SEHNR; CDR2 reads FQNEAQ (reference sequence). The CDR3 spans 17 residues. The DNA of the CDR3 is TGTGCCAGCAGCTCCCGACTAGCGGGTTTTGGCACAGATACGCAGTATTTT. Encoded protein: CASSSRLAGFGTDTQYF.

This clone has a handful of counts. V gene TRBV5-5 combines with J gene TRBJ2-7; D not certain. This CDR3 is 14 amino acids long. The V gene lost 0 bases and the J gene lost 0 bases, with 7 bases spanning the gap. Germline-derived CDR1 and CDR2 are SGHKS and YYEKEE (reference sequence). The CDR3 region is CASSLDPSSYEQYF. The CDR3 DNA reads as TGTGCCAGCAGCTTGGACCCGAGCTCCTACGAGCAGTACTTC.